The rows below give T cell receptor beta chains drawn from one sample of a study of blood T cells in healthy people across ages. TCRdb processed the 5' RACE reads anew with MiXCR; each CDR3 protein has one entry. The sample lists 1.5 million to 2 million distinct CDR3 sequences, 28% occurring once. The specimen was blood. The receptors here all came from a woman aged 30 to 39 in good health. Both conserved end residues are part of each CDR3. Size is stated for part of the rows, as once, few or many counts, or as a class when the clone is expanded.

V	size	J	CDR3
TRBV15	many	TRBJ2-7	CATSRDLYGGSYEQYF
TRBV5-1	few	TRBJ2-7	CASSLDQGHEQYF
TRBV14	.	TRBJ1-5	CASSQDLDSKNQPQHF
TRBV2	.	TRBJ2-3	CASSEAGGLADTQYF
TRBV7-2	.	TRBJ2-5	CASSLVSRGGNQPQYF
TRBV6-1	.	TRBJ2-3	CASSEPGPSTDTQYF
TRBV13	.	TRBJ2-3	CASCGRSGGAIPDKQYF
TRBV15	.	TRBJ2-2	CATSSGALRGRELFF
TRBV29-1	.	TRBJ2-1	CSVDPPGRGKTQFF
TRBV5-1	.	TRBJ2-7	CANNPAGDSDEQYF
TRBV29-1	.	TRBJ1-1	CSVEGRQGSTEAFF
TRBV20-1	.	TRBJ2-7	CSAILPSYNKQYF
TRBV12-3/TRBV12-4	few	TRBJ2-7	CASSRTVESYEQYF
TRBV5-5	many	TRBJ2-4	CASNLRGIGAKNIQYF
TRBV10-3	.	TRBJ1-2	CAISEDTGDGYTF
TRBV5-1	.	TRBJ1-2	CASRGQNCGYTF
TRBV9	.	TRBJ2-3	CASSPGGSSADTQYF
TRBV27	few	TRBJ2-1	CASSRETGLLYNEQFF
TRBV18	few	TRBJ2-7	CASSPAKGRVYEQYF
TRBV12-3/TRBV12-4	.	TRBJ1-5	CASSFGYPNQPQHF
TRBV6-6	few	TRBJ1-5	CAGAQGSNQPQHF
TRBV28	many	TRBJ2-7	CASSPPYYEQYF
TRBV2	.	TRBJ1-3	CASSEGSSGNTIYF